This T cell receptor beta chain emerged from a study of cytomegalovirus exposure and HLA in healthy donors. After removal of 4 bases from V and 4 bases from J, the junction contained 5 bases not matched to a gene. This CDR3 is built from 14 residues. Germline loops: CDR1 SGHKS, CDR2 YYEKEE (reference sequence). Primers for the PCR totalled 60 Vbeta and 13 Jbeta. Some clones are missing from TCRdb's copy, which holds only in-frame ones; the method was immunoSEQ multiplex PCR. The listing records 100,000 to 150,000 clones. Sequencing used PBMCs. The receptor was derived from a woman aged 40 to 49 in good health and CMV-seropositive. The V gene is TRBV5-5, the J gene TRBJ1-5; 7 bases line up with TRBD1. The chain's CDR3 is CASSPGQVNQPQHF. The CDR3 DNA is TGTGCCAGCAGCCCCGGACAGGTTAATCAGCCCCAGCATTTT. The entire variable domain, with the rest obtained from reference TRBV5-5 and TRBJ1-5, is as follows: DAGVTQSPTHLIKTRGQQVTLRCSPISGHKSVSWYQQVLGQGPQFIFQYYEKEERGRGNFPDRFSARQFPNYSSELNVNALLLGDSALYLCASSPGQVNQPQHFGDGTRLSIL.